These 26 T cell receptor beta chains originate from one sample sequenced in a study of long-term antiretroviral therapy in people with HIV. A v3.0 immunoSEQ assay was performed at survey level. Some clones are missing from TCRdb's copy, which holds only in-frame ones; the method was immunoSEQ multiplex PCR. The sample contains tens of thousands of clones, approximately 78% of which appear only once. The material sequenced was unsorted PBMCs, taken 0.2 years after starting antiretroviral therapy. The source of these receptors is a woman aged 25 to 39 with HIV.

This clone has a handful of counts. The chain couples TRBV5-4 to TRBJ1-2; 7 nucleotides match TRBD1. The germline V gene encodes CDR1 SGHNT and CDR2 YYREEE (reference sequence). The CDR3 runs 14 residues. Germline trimming cut 1 base from V and 5 bases from J; bases unmatched to any gene: 5. In DNA, the CDR3 is TGTGCCAGCAGCTTGAAGGGGGCCGCGTATGGCTACACCTTC. It codes for CASSLKGAAYGYTF.

V and J are TRBV12-5 and TRBJ1-1, with D maybe TRBD1 (5 bases). V gave up 1 base and J gave up 1 base, with 16 bases separating them. CDR1 LGHNT and CDR2 FRNRAP come from the germline V gene. This CDR3 has 17 amino acids. The CDR3 coding sequence is TGTGCTAGTGGTTTGGCATTGGGCCAGGGACGGAACACTGAAGCTTTCTTT. Residues: CASGLALGQGRNTEAFF.

This rearrangement joins TRBV7-3 to TRBJ1-1, with D tentatively TRBD1 (6 bases). This CDR3 is 13 amino acids long. Germline V gives CDR1 SGHTA, CDR2 FQGTGA. Trimming pared 5 bases from V and 10 bases from J, leaving 17 bases between. CDR3 sequence (DNA): TGTGCCAGCAGCCCCCCGTCGGGACAAGGAGCTTTCTTT. Protein: CASSPPSGQGAFF.

The V and J genes are TRBV7-9 and TRBJ1-2, with D perhaps matching TRBD1 (5 bases). Germline CDR1 and CDR2: SEHNR and FQNEAQ (reference sequence). The CDR3 length is 15 residues. Trimming cost V 5 bases and J 5 bases, with 18 bases left between them. The CDR3 nucleotides read TGTGCCAGCAGCCCTCCGATGGGGCAGGAGTATGGCTACACCTTC. Its protein product is CASSPPMGQEYGYTF. The whole variable domain, remainder taken from reference TRBV7-9 and TRBJ1-2, is DTGVSQNPRHKITKRGQNVTFRCDPISEHNRLYWYRQTLGQGPEFLTYFQNEAQLEKSRLLSDRFSAERPKGSFSTLEIQRTEQGDSAMYLCASSPPMGQEYGYTFGSGTRLTVV.

The chain links TRBV19 to TRBJ1-1; unclear D gene. The CDR3 extends over 16 amino acids. CDR1 LNHDA and CDR2 SQIVND come from the germline V gene (reference sequence). V lost 8 bases to trimming and J lost 4 bases, with 23 bases between them. CDR3 loop: CASRTGIEEYGTEAFF. CDR3 coding DNA: TGTGCCAGTCGGACGGGGATAGAGGAGTATGGCACTGAAGCTTTCTTT.

The gene calls are TRBV7-9 and TRBJ1-4; TRBD1 matches 7 bases. The CDR3 contains 14 residues. The germline CDR1 and CDR2 sequences are SEHNR and FQNEAQ (reference sequence). The ends lost 8 bases at V and 6 bases at J; junction bases unmatched: 9. This chain's CDR3 is CASGTGTEHEKLFF. CDR3 in DNA: TGTGCCAGCGGCACCGGGACAGAACATGAAAAACTGTTTTTT.

Only one count was recorded for this clone. The gene calls are TRBV15 and TRBJ2-3; unclear D gene. Germline-derived CDR1 and CDR2 are LNHNV and YYDKDF (reference sequence). The CDR3 length is 15 residues. Between the trimmed V and J ends, which lost 1 base and 2 bases, there was a span of 10 bases. For the CDR3, the DNA is TGTGCCACCAGCAGAGGTGGCGGCATCACAGATACGCAGTATTTT. Translation gives CATSRGGGITDTQYF.

As to this clone: Distinct nucleotide sequences in the sample also encode this CDR3. This chain connects TRBV9 to TRBJ1-1; D gene ambiguous. CDR3 length equals 10 residues. Trimming shortened V by 7 bases and J by 3 bases, and 4 bases separated the two germline ends. Germline CDR1 SGDLS, CDR2 YYNGEE. CDR3 bases: TGTGCCAGCTCTGACACTGAAGCTTTCTTT. Its translation: CASSDTEAFF.

The chain has TRBV7-2 and TRBJ2-2; TRBD1 aligns across 7 bases. Germline CDR1 reads SGHTA; CDR2 reads FQGNSA. The V segment lost 5 bases and the J segment 2 bases; nucleotides outside the gene matches: 5. This CDR3 is built from 15 residues. The CDR3 coding sequence is TGTGCCAGCAGCCCGGGACAGTCAAACACCGGGGAGCTGTTTTTT. Its protein product is CASSPGQSNTGELFF.

CDR3 in amino acids: CASSRRDSFLYNEQFF. For the CDR3, the DNA is TGTGCCAGTAGTAGGAGGGACTCTTTCCTCTACAATGAGCAGTTCTTC. The V and J genes are TRBV19 and TRBJ2-1; weak D call: TRBD2 (6 bases). The V end lost 4 bases, the J end lost 3 bases, and 16 bases lay between the germline ends. The CDR3 is 16 amino acids. Germline loops: CDR1 LNHDA, CDR2 SQIVND (reference sequence).

The V and J genes are TRBV5-1 and TRBJ1-6, with 8 bases matching TRBD1. In germline, CDR1 is SGHRS, CDR2 YFSETQ. This CDR3 comprises 14 residues. The V gene end was trimmed by 4 bases and the J gene end by 8 bases; junction bases not matched to a gene: 5. CDR3 nucleotide sequence: TGCGCCAGCAGCCCACAGGGGGACGATTCACCCCTCCACTTT. Protein sequence: CASSPQGDDSPLHF.

The chain combines TRBV5-1 with TRBJ2-3; tentatively, D is TRBD2 (5 bases). The germline V gene has CDR1 SGHRS and CDR2 YFSETQ. Trimming cost V 4 bases and J 1 base, with 10 bases left between them. This CDR3 is 14 amino acids long. CDR3 sequence: CASSPTGGTDTQYF. The CDR3, as DNA: TGCGCCAGCAGCCCTACCGGGGGCACAGATACGCAGTATTTT.

This clone has only a few counts. The chain employs TRBV6-1 and TRBJ2-7; the match to TRBD2 covers 7 bases. The J segment lost 7 bases and the V segment lost 1 base, leaving 10 bases of the junction unmatched. Germline CDR1 and CDR2: MNHNS and SASEGT. The length of the CDR3 is 15 residues. CDR3 sequence reads: CASSEEVAGVKEQYV. CDR3 nucleotide sequence: TGTGCCAGCAGTGAAGAGGTCGCGGGAGTGAAGGAGCAGTACGTC.

The V gene is TRBV29-1, the J gene TRBJ2-7, with D possibly TRBD1 on 5 matching bases. CDR3 length: 12 residues. Germline V gives CDR1 SQVTM, CDR2 ANQGSEA. V lost 7 bases and J 4 bases, leaving 14 bases between the germline ends. The CDR3 here is CSGQNNFYEQYF. In DNA form, the CDR3 reads TGCAGCGGACAGAATAATTTTTACGAGCAGTACTTC.

The J gene is TRBJ1-4, the V gene TRBV9; TRBD1 matches 12 bases. The CDR3 consists of 18 residues. J was trimmed by 7 bases and V by 2 bases; bases with no gene match: 12. CDR1 is SGDLS, CDR2 YYNGEE, per germline. In nucleotides, the CDR3 is TGTGCCAGCAGCGTCGGGCCCTGGGACAGGGGGCGGACTGAAAAACTGTTTTTT. This codes for CASSVGPWDRGRTEKLFF.

The chain combines TRBV29-1 with TRBJ2-3, with 9 bases lining up with TRBD1. V was pared by 7 bases and J by 1 base, with 9 bases of the junction left unmatched. The CDR3 consists of 15 residues. Per germline, CDR1 SQVTM and CDR2 ANQGSEA. The CDR3 protein is CSGLRTGVGTDTQYF. In DNA, the CDR3 is TGCAGCGGGCTTCGGACAGGGGTGGGCACAGATACGCAGTATTTT.

DNA of the CDR3: TGTGCCAGCAGCTTAGTACAGGGGGCCGGAAACACCATATATTTT. Residues: CASSLVQGAGNTIYF. The genes are TRBV7-2 and TRBJ1-3; 9 bases fit TRBD1. The J segment lost 4 bases and the V segment lost 1 base, leaving 2 bases of the junction unmatched. Germline assignment: CDR1 SGHTA and CDR2 FQGNSA. The CDR3 loop spans 15 amino acids. The complete variable domain, with remaining parts taken from reference TRBV7-2 and TRBJ1-3, reads GAGVSQSPSNKVTEKGKDVELRCDPISGHTALYWYRQSLGQGLEFLIYFQGNSAPDKSGLPSDRFSAERTGGSVSTLTIQRTQQEDSAVYLCASSLVQGAGNTIYFGEGSWLTVV.

The genes are TRBV5-1 and TRBJ1-1; weak D call: TRBD1 (5 bases). Trimming stripped 1 base from V and 4 bases from J, with 11 bases between. From germline, CDR1 is SGHRS and CDR2 YFSETQ. The CDR3 covers 14 residues. The CDR3 reads CASSLFGGSTEAFF. The CDR3, as DNA: TGCGCCAGCAGCTTGTTTGGGGGTTCCACTGAAGCTTTCTTT.

This chain's CDR3 is CASSPHVPPDRWNGYTF. DNA for the CDR3: TGTGCCAGCAGTCCCCACGTTCCGCCGGACAGGTGGAATGGCTACACCTTC. This chain joins TRBV28 and TRBJ1-2; TRBD1 matches 7 bases. CDR1 and CDR2 (germline): MDHEN, SYDVKM. The CDR3 length is 17 residues. V lost 5 bases and J lost 6; bases outside the gene matches: 18.

The V call is TRBV18, the J call TRBJ1-3, with a weak D call TRBD1 (5 bases). This CDR3 is built from 12 residues. Germline V gives CDR1 KGHSH, CDR2 LQKENI. V was trimmed by 6 bases and J by 8 bases, leaving 11 bases between them. CDR3 DNA: TGTGCCAGCTCCAGCCGGGGGGACACCATATATTTT. This translates into CASSSRGDTIYF.

The chain couples TRBV5-1 to TRBJ1-1, with no clear D. The CDR3 consists of 13 residues. In germline, CDR1 is SGHRS, CDR2 YFSETQ. Trimming pared 4 bases from V and 3 bases from J, leaving 10 bases between. CDR3 loop: CASSTTADTEAFF. CDR3 nucleotide sequence: TGCGCCAGCAGCACCACAGCAGACACTGAAGCTTTCTTT.

This clone was detected once. The chain recombines TRBV19 with TRBJ1-2; D uncertain. V lost 4 bases and J 2 bases, leaving 8 bases between the germline ends. Germline CDR1 is LNHDA and CDR2 is SQIVND (reference sequence). CDR3 size: 13 residues. CDR3 loop: CASSRPGNYGYTF. The CDR3 region has the DNA TGTGCCAGTAGTAGGCCTGGGAACTATGGCTACACCTTC.

DNA for the CDR3: TGCGCCAGCAGCTTGCGGGACAGTTCGAACACCGGGGAGCTGTTTTTT. It is translated as CASSLRDSSNTGELFF. The J gene is TRBJ2-2, the V gene TRBV5-1; the match to TRBD1 covers 7 bases. The trim removed 1 base at V and 0 bases at J, leaving 3 bases unmatched. The CDR3 runs 16 residues. Germline CDR1 and CDR2: SGHRS and YFSETQ.

The gene calls are TRBV18 and TRBJ1-4, with 9 bases matching TRBD1. Losses at the gene ends were 4 bases for V and 5 bases for J; bases not matched to a gene: 5. CDR1 is KGHSH, CDR2 LQKENI, per germline. The CDR3 has 15 amino acids. The CDR3 DNA reads TGTGCCAGCTCACGTACCGGGACAGGGAATGAAAAACTGTTTTTT. Translation gives CASSRTGTGNEKLFF.

This clone was detected only a few times. V is TRBV14 and J is TRBJ1-1; D ambiguous. The length of the CDR3 is 11 residues. Germline CDR1 reads SGHDN; CDR2 reads FVKESK. V lost 5 bases and J lost 5, with 6 bases in between. CDR3 in amino acids: CASSGKTEAFF. Here the CDR3 DNA reads TGTGCCAGCAGCGGGAAGACTGAAGCTTTCTTT.

With respect to this clone: Other DNA sequences within the sample encode an identical CDR3. CDR3 sequence reads: CASSQDSRGSYNEQFF. The DNA of the CDR3 is TGTGCCAGCAGCCAAGATTCGCGGGGGTCGTACAATGAGCAGTTCTTC. The chain couples TRBV4-2 to TRBJ2-1; 7 bases map to TRBD2. With V trimmed by 0 bases and J by 4 bases, 6 bases remained unmatched. From germline, CDR1 is LGHNA and CDR2 YNFKEQ. This CDR3 has 16 residues.